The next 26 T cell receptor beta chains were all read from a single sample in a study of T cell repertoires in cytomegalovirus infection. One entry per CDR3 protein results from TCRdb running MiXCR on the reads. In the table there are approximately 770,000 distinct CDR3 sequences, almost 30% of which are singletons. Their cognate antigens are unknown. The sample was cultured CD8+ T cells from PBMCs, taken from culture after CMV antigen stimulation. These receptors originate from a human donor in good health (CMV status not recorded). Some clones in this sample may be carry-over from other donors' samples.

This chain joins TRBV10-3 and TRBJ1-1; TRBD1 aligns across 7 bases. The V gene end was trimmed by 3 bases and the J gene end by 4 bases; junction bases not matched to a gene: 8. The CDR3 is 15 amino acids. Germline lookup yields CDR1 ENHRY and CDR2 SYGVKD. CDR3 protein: CAISDRRQGRTEAFF. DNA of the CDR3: TGTGCCATCAGTGACCGAAGACAGGGTCGCACTGAAGCTTTCTTT.

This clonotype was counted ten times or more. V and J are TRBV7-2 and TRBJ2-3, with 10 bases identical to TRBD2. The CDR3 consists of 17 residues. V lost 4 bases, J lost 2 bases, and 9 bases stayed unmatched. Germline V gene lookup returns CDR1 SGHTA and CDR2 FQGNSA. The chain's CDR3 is CASSSPMLAGATDTQYF. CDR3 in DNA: TGTGCCAGCAGCTCACCTATGCTAGCGGGGGCCACAGATACGCAGTATTTT. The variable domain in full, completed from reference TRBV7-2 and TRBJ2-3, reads GAGVSQSPSNKVTEKGKDVELRCDPISGHTALYWYRQSLGQGLEFLIYFQGNSAPDKSGLPSDRFSAERTGGSVSTLTIQRTQQEDSAVYLCASSSPMLAGATDTQYFGPGTRLTVL.

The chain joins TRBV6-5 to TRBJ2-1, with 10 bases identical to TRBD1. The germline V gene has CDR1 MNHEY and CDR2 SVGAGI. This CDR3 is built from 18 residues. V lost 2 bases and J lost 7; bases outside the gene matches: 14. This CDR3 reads CASSYPSYPGQGTNEQFF. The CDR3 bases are TGTGCCAGCAGTTACCCTTCCTACCCGGGACAGGGGACTAATGAGCAGTTCTTC.

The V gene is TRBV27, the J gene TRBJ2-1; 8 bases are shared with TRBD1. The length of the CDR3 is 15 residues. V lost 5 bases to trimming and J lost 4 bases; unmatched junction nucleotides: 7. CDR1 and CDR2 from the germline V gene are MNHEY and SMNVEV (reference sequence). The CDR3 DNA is TGTGCCAGCAGTACTATGGACAGGGTGTACAATGAGCAGTTCTTC. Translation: CASSTMDRVYNEQFF.

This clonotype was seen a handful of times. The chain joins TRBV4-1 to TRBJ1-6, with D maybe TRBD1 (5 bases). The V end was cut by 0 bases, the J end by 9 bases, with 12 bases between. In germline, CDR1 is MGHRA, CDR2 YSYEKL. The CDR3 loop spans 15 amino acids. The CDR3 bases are TGCGCCAGCAGCCAAGATGACCAGGGAGGTTCACCCCTCCACTTT. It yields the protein CASSQDDQGGSPLHF.

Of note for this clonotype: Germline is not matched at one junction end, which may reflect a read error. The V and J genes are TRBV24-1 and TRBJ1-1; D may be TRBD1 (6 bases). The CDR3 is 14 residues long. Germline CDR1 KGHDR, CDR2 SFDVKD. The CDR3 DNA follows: TGTGCCACCAGTGACCCAGGGGAGAACTCTGAAGCTTTCTTT. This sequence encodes CATSDPGENSEAFF.

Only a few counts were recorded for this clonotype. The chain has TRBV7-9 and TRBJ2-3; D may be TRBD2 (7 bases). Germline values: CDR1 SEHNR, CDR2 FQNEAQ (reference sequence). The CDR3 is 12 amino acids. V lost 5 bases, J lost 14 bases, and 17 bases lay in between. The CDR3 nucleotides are TGTGCCAGCAGCCCGGGGGCGGGGGCCCCGTATTTT. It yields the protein CASSPGAGAPYF.

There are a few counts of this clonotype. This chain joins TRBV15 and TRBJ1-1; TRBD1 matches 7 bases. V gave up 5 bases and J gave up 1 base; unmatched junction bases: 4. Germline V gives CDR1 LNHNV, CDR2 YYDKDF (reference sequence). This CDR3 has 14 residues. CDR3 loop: CATSGRGWNTEAFF. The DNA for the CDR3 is TGTGCCACCAGCGGCAGGGGGTGGAACACTGAAGCTTTCTTT.

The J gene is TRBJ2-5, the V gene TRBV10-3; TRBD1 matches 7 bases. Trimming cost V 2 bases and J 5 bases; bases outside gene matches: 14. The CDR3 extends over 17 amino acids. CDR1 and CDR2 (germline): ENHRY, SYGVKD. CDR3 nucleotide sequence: TGTGCCATCAGTGAGGAAAAGACTCAGGGGGAAGGGGAGACCCAGTACTTC. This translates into CAISEEKTQGEGETQYF.

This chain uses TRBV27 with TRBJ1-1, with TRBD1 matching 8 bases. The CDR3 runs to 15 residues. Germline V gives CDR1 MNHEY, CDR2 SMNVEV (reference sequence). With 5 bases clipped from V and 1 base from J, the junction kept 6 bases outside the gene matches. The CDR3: CASSITDRGNTEAFF. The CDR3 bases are TGTGCCAGCAGTATAACTGACAGGGGGAACACTGAAGCTTTCTTT.

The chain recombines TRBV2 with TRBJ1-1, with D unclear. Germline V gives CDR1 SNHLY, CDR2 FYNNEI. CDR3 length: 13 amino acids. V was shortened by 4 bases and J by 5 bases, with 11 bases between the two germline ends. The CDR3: CASSVVQLTEAFF. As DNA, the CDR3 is TGTGCCAGCAGTGTAGTGCAATTGACTGAAGCTTTCTTT.

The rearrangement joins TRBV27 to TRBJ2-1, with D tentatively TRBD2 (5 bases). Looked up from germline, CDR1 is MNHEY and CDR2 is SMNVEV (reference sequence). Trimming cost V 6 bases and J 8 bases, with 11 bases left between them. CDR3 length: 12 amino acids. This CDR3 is CASRDEGDEQFF. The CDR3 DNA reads TGTGCCAGCAGAGACGAGGGCGATGAGCAGTTCTTC.

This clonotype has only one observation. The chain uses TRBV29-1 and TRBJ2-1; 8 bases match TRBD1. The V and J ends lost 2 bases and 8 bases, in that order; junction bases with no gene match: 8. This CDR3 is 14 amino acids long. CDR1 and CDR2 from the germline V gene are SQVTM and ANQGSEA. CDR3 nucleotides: TGCAGCGTTGAACCGACAGGGGCCCTGGATGAGCAGTTCTTC. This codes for CSVEPTGALDEQFF.

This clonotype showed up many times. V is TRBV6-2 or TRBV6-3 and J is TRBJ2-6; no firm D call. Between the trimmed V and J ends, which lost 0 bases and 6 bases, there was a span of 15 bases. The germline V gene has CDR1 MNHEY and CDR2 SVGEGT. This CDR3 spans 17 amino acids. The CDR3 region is CASSYSTPWHPANVLTF. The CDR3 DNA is TGTGCCAGCAGTTACTCGACACCCTGGCACCCGGCCAACGTCCTGACTTTC.

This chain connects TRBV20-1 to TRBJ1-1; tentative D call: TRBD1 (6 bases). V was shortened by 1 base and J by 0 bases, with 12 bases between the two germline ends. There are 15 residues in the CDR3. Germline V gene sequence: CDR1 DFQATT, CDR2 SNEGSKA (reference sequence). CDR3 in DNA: TGCAGTGCTAGAGGACAGGAGACTCTGAACACTGAAGCTTTCTTT. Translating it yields CSARGQETLNTEAFF.

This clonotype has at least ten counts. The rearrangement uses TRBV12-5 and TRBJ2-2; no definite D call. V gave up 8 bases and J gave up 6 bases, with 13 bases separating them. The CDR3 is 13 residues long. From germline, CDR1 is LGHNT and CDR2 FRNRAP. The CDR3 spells CASSLTVPGELFF. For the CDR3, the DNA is TGTGCTAGTAGCCTCACGGTACCCGGGGAGCTGTTTTTT.

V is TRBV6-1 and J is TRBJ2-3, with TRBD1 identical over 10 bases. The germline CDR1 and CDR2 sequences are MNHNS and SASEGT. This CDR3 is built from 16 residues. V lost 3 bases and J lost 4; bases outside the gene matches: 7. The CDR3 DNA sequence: TGTGCCAGCAGTGAGGGGAGACAGGGGGCCCCAGATACGCAGTATTTT. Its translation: CASSEGRQGAPDTQYF.

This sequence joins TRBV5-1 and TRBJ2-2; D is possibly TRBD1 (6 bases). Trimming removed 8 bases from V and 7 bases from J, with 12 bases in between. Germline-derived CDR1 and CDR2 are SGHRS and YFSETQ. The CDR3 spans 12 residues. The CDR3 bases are TGCGCCAGTTCAGGGGTACACGGGGAGCTGTTTTTT. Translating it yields CASSGVHGELFF.

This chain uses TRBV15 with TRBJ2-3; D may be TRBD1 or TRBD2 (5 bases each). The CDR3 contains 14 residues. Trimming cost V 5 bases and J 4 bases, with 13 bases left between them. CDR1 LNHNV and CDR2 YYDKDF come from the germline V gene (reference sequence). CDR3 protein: CATSRLEGSDTQYF. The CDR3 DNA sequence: TGTGCCACCAGCCGCCTCGAGGGGTCAGATACGCAGTATTTT.

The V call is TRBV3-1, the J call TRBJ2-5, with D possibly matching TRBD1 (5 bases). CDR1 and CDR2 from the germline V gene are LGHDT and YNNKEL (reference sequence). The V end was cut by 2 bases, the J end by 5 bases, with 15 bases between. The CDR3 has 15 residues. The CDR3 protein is CASSQLSAGKETQYF. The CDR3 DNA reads TGTGCCAGCAGCCAACTATCGGCAGGGAAGGAGACCCAGTACTTC.

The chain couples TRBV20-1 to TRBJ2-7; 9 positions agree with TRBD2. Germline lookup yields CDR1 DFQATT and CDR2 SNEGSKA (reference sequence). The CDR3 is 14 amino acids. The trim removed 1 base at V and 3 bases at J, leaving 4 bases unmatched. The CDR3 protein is CSARGPSGVYEQYF. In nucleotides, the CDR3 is TGCAGTGCTAGAGGGCCTAGCGGGGTCTACGAGCAGTACTTC.

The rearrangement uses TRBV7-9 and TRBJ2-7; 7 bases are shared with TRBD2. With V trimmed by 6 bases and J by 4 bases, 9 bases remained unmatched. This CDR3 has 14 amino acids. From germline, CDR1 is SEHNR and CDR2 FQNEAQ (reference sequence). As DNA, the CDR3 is TGTGCCAGCAGTCTAGAGCGGGGAGTGTACGAGCAGTACTTC. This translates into CASSLERGVYEQYF. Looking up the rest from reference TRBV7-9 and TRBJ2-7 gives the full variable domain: DTGVSQNPRHKITKRGQNVTFRCDPISEHNRLYWYRQTLGQGPEFLTYFQNEAQLEKSRLLSDRFSAERPKGSFSTLEIQRTEQGDSAMYLCASSLERGVYEQYFGPGTRLTVT.

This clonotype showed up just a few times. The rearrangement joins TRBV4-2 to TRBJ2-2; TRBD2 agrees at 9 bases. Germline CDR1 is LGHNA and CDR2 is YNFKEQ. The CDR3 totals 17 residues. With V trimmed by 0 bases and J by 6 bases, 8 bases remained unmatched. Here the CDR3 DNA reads TGTGCCAGCAGCCAAGATGGGGCGGGGGGGCCCTCCGGGGAGCTGTTTTTT. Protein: CASSQDGAGGPSGELFF.

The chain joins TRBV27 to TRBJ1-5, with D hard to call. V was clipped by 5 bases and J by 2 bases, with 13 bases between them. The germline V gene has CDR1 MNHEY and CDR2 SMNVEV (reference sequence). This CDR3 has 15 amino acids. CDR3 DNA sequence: TGTGCCAGCAGTCCCGGTGCGGTGGGCAATCAGCCCCAGCATTTT. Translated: CASSPGAVGNQPQHF.

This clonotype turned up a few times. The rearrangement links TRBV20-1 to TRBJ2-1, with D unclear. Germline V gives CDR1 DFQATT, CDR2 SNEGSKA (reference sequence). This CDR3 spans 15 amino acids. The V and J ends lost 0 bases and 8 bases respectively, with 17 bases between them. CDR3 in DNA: TGCAGTGCTAGAGAGGAGACAAGAGAGACGGATGAGCAGTTCTTC. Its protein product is CSAREETRETDEQFF.

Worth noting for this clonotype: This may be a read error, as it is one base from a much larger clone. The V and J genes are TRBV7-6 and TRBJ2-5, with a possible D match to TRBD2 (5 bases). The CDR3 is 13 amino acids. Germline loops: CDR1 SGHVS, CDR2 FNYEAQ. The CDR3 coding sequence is TGTGTCAGCAGCTGGGGAGCCCAAGAGACCCAGTACTTC. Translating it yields CVSSWGAQETQYF. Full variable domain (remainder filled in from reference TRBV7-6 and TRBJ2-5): GAGVSQSPRYKVTKRGQDVALRCDPISGHVSLYWYRQALGQGPEFLTYFNYEAQQDKSGLPNDRFSAERPEGSISTLTIQRTEQRDSAMYRCVSSWGAQETQYFGPGTRLLVL.